This TCR beta chain was obtained from a study (dated by TCRdb to 2015 to 2016). The CDR3 holds 13 amino acids from the cysteine to the phenylalanine. The sequence is cut down to CDR3 DNA, 39 bases in frame from base 1. V is cut by 1 base and J by 7 bases, and the space between the germline ends is 11 bases. This clonotype was seen many times. The specificity of this receptor is unknown. Per-base qualities were not stored, and no clone one base away is much larger. Library prep was done by RT-PCR. Sequencing took place on an Illumina MiSeq. TCRdb handled the public reads itself, with Q25 trimming in fastp and clone calling in MiXCR, and kept productive beta chains. Rows with one shared CDR3 protein collapse into an entry with the most common genes and DNA. The sample yields about 700,000 distinct CDR3 sequences; 12% to 15% were counted once. Roughly 3.9% of the sample goes to the ten largest clones.

Material: memory CD4+ T cells from blood. The source of this sequence is a female donor in good health, serving as a healthy control. The rearrangement combines TRBV12-3 or TRBV12-4 with TRBJ2-7; D gene: possibly TRBD2, on 5 matching bases. For the CDR3, the sequence is CASSLGTETEQYF. In nucleotides, the sequence is TGTGCCAGCAGTTTAGGGACTGAGACTGAGCAGTACTTC.